A selection of T cell receptor beta chains follows, all from one sample in a study of beta chain features in type 1 diabetes. Clones were read by immunoSEQ multiplex PCR, and TCRdb kept only the in-frame ones, dropping some. The sample lists under 300,000 clones; roughly 21% were seen once. Sequencing was performed on naive CD4+ T cells from blood. The source is a middle-aged woman with type 1 diabetes. CDR3s include the opening cysteine and the closing phenylalanine or tryptophan. Each record gives: J gene, V gene, clone size, D gene, CDR3 protein, CDR3 DNA. A D gene is named only where the DNA matches it firmly. For some rows the clone size is stated as once, few or many, or as a class when expanded; others skip it.

j_gene: TRBJ1-2
v_gene: TRBV29-1
abundance: few
d_gene: NA
CDR3aa: CSGWERAYGYTF
CDR3nt: TGCAGCGGATGGGAGAGAGCCTATGGCTACACCTTC

j_gene: TRBJ1-5
v_gene: TRBV7-2
abundance: NA
d_gene: NA
CDR3aa: CASSRLLESAQHF
CDR3nt: TGTGCCAGCAGCCGACTTCTAGAATCGGCCCAGCATTTT

j_gene: TRBJ2-4
v_gene: TRBV6-4
abundance: few
d_gene: NA
CDR3aa: CASSDWGGSGIQYF
CDR3nt: TGTGCCAGCAGTGACTGGGGCGGCTCCGGCATTCAGTACTTC

j_gene: TRBJ1-4
v_gene: TRBV19
abundance: NA
d_gene: NA
CDR3aa: CASLPTGFATNEKLFF
CDR3nt: TGTGCCAGCCTACCGACGGGTTTTGCAACTAATGAAAAACTGTTTTTT

j_gene: TRBJ2-2
v_gene: TRBV4-3
abundance: NA
d_gene: TRBD2
CDR3aa: CASSQDRLARFGGELFF
CDR3nt: TGCGCCAGCAGCCAAGATCGACTAGCCCGATTCGGCGGGGAGCTGTTTTTT

j_gene: TRBJ1-5
v_gene: TRBV6-6
abundance: NA
d_gene: TRBD1
CDR3aa: CASSLGQGNQPQHF
CDR3nt: TGTGCCAGCAGTCTCGGACAGGGAAATCAGCCCCAGCATTTT

j_gene: TRBJ2-7
v_gene: TRBV29-1
abundance: NA
d_gene: TRBD1
CDR3aa: CSVRKGTGESYEQYF
CDR3nt: TGCAGCGTGCGTAAGGGGACAGGAGAATCCTACGAGCAGTACTTC

j_gene: TRBJ2-6
v_gene: TRBV7-9
abundance: once
d_gene: NA
CDR3aa: CASSLSQGMGSGANVLTF
CDR3nt: TGTGCCAGCAGCTTAAGTCAGGGGATGGGGTCTGGGGCCAACGTCCTGACTTTC

j_gene: TRBJ2-3
v_gene: TRBV9
abundance: NA
d_gene: NA
CDR3aa: CASSEGDTQYF
CDR3nt: TGTGCCAGCAGCGAGGGGGATACGCAGTATTTT

j_gene: TRBJ1-1
v_gene: TRBV28
abundance: NA
d_gene: TRBD1
CDR3aa: CASSFPGGLNTEAFF
CDR3nt: TGTGCCAGCAGTTTCCCAGGGGGCCTGAACACTGAAGCTTTCTTT

j_gene: TRBJ1-1
v_gene: TRBV11-2
abundance: few
d_gene: NA
CDR3aa: CASSFRVMNTEAFF
CDR3nt: TGTGCCAGCAGCTTTCGCGTGATGAACACTGAAGCTTTCTTT

j_gene: TRBJ1-2
v_gene: TRBV5-4
abundance: few
d_gene: NA
CDR3aa: CASSLLGAEGGYTF
CDR3nt: TGTGCCAGCAGCTTGTTGGGGGCCGAGGGTGGCTACACCTTC

j_gene: TRBJ2-1
v_gene: TRBV19
abundance: NA
d_gene: NA
CDR3aa: CASSSRGSGNEQFF
CDR3nt: TGTGCCAGTAGTAGTCGGGGGTCAGGAAATGAGCAGTTCTTC

j_gene: TRBJ1-1
v_gene: TRBV11-1
abundance: few
d_gene: NA
CDR3aa: CASSLTLGPQGNTEAFF
CDR3nt: TGTGCCAGCAGCCTTACCTTGGGTCCGCAGGGGAACACTGAAGCTTTCTTT

j_gene: TRBJ2-3
v_gene: TRBV7-9
abundance: few
d_gene: TRBD2
CDR3aa: CASSLGLAGVADTQYF
CDR3nt: TGTGCCAGCAGCTTAGGACTAGCGGGGGTGGCGGATACGCAGTATTTT

j_gene: TRBJ1-1
v_gene: TRBV9
abundance: NA
d_gene: TRBD1
CDR3aa: CASSLTGGEAFF
CDR3nt: TGTGCCAGCAGTCTAACAGGGGGGGAAGCTTTCTTT

j_gene: TRBJ1-2
v_gene: TRBV5-1
abundance: once
d_gene: TRBD1
CDR3aa: CASSLRQGAYGYTF
CDR3nt: TGCGCCAGCAGCTTGAGGCAGGGGGCGTATGGCTACACCTTC

j_gene: TRBJ2-7
v_gene: TRBV28
abundance: NA
d_gene: TRBD1
CDR3aa: CASSSGQGRVYEQYF
CDR3nt: TGTGCCAGCAGTTCGGGACAGGGAAGAGTCTACGAGCAGTACTTC

j_gene: TRBJ1-6
v_gene: TRBV2
abundance: few
d_gene: NA
CDR3aa: CASSARSSPLHF
CDR3nt: TGTGCCAGCAGTGCTCGTTCTTCACCCCTCCACTTT

j_gene: TRBJ2-7
v_gene: TRBV28
abundance: NA
d_gene: NA
CDR3aa: CASSRTAYEQYF
CDR3nt: TGTGCCAGCAGTCGGACAGCCTACGAGCAGTACTTC

j_gene: TRBJ2-1
v_gene: TRBV29-1
abundance: NA
d_gene: TRBD2
CDR3aa: CSVSGGLAGAEEQFF
CDR3nt: TGCAGCGTCTCTGGGGGACTAGCGGGAGCGGAGGAGCAGTTCTTC

j_gene: TRBJ2-7
v_gene: TRBV7-2
abundance: few
d_gene: NA
CDR3aa: CASSLSYEQYF
CDR3nt: TGTGCCAGCAGCCTATCCTACGAGCAGTACTTC

j_gene: TRBJ2-5
v_gene: TRBV7-2
abundance: few
d_gene: NA
CDR3aa: CASSSSRETQYF
CDR3nt: TGTGCCAGCAGTAGCAGTAGAGAGACCCAGTACTTC

j_gene: TRBJ1-4
v_gene: TRBV5-4
abundance: NA
d_gene: TRBD1
CDR3aa: CASSLMEGAEKLFF
CDR3nt: TGTGCCAGCAGCTTAATGGAGGGGGCTGAAAAACTGTTTTTT

j_gene: TRBJ2-1
v_gene: TRBV7-9
abundance: few
d_gene: NA
CDR3aa: CASSPVAGVRNEQFF
CDR3nt: TGTGCCAGCAGCCCGGTGGCAGGGGTAAGGAATGAGCAGTTCTTC

j_gene: TRBJ2-3
v_gene: TRBV28
abundance: NA
d_gene: NA
CDR3aa: CASSFRGSTYTQYF
CDR3nt: TGTGCCAGCAGTTTCAGAGGGAGCACTTATACGCAGTATTTT

j_gene: TRBJ1-6
v_gene: TRBV5-1
abundance: few
d_gene: NA
CDR3aa: CASSFSSSQGVSASPLHF
CDR3nt: TGCGCCAGCAGCTTTTCGTCTTCACAGGGTGTTTCCGCTTCACCCCTCCACTTT

j_gene: TRBJ2-1
v_gene: TRBV4-2
abundance: few
d_gene: NA
CDR3aa: CASSQASASYNEQFF
CDR3nt: TGTGCCAGCAGCCAAGCTAGCGCCTCCTACAATGAGCAGTTCTTC

j_gene: TRBJ1-5
v_gene: TRBV7-6
abundance: NA
d_gene: TRBD1
CDR3aa: CASSPGQGRSQPQHF
CDR3nt: TGTGCCAGCAGCCCGGGACAGGGAAGGAGCCAGCCCCAGCATTTT

j_gene: TRBJ1-1
v_gene: TRBV4-1
abundance: few
d_gene: NA
CDR3aa: CASSQDPGNTEAFF
CDR3nt: TGTGCCAGCAGCCAAGATCCGGGGAACACTGAAGCTTTCTTT

j_gene: TRBJ2-7
v_gene: TRBV18
abundance: few
d_gene: NA
CDR3aa: CASSPPGDGNEQYF
CDR3nt: TGTGCCAGCTCACCACCGGGCGACGGAAACGAGCAGTACTTC

j_gene: TRBJ2-2
v_gene: TRBV7-9
abundance: NA
d_gene: NA
CDR3aa: CASRNGPGELFF
CDR3nt: TGTGCCAGCAGAAATGGGCCCGGGGAGCTGTTTTTT

j_gene: TRBJ2-1
v_gene: TRBV23-1
abundance: NA
d_gene: NA
CDR3aa: CASSQSRGGFGNEQFF
CDR3nt: TGCGCCAGCAGTCAATCGCGAGGGGGTTTCGGCAATGAGCAGTTCTTC

j_gene: TRBJ2-6
v_gene: TRBV4-3
abundance: NA
d_gene: NA
CDR3aa: CASSQVYADGANVLTF
CDR3nt: TGCGCCAGCAGCCAAGTTTACGCGGATGGGGCCAACGTCCTGACTTTC

j_gene: TRBJ2-5
v_gene: TRBV18
abundance: NA
d_gene: NA
CDR3aa: CASSPPRRMEETQYF
CDR3nt: TGTGCCAGCTCACCACCCCGCCGCATGGAGGAGACCCAGTACTTC

j_gene: TRBJ2-1
v_gene: TRBV29-1
abundance: NA
d_gene: NA
CDR3aa: CSVATYSYNEQFF
CDR3nt: TGCAGCGTCGCTACTTACTCCTACAATGAGCAGTTCTTC

j_gene: TRBJ1-4
v_gene: TRBV4-1
abundance: few
d_gene: NA
CDR3aa: CASSQPDRRNEKLFF
CDR3nt: TGCGCCAGCAGCCAACCCGACAGGCGTAATGAAAAACTGTTTTTT

j_gene: TRBJ1-6
v_gene: TRBV6-5
abundance: NA
d_gene: NA
CDR3aa: CASSYSTDYSPLHF
CDR3nt: TGTGCCAGCAGTTACTCGACAGATTATTCACCCCTCCACTTT

j_gene: TRBJ2-2
v_gene: TRBV9
abundance: NA
d_gene: NA
CDR3aa: CASSVRGTDGELFF
CDR3nt: TGTGCCAGCAGCGTACGGGGAACGGACGGGGAGCTGTTTTTT

j_gene: TRBJ1-1
v_gene: TRBV28
abundance: few
d_gene: NA
CDR3aa: CASSLKQDTEAFF
CDR3nt: TGTGCCAGCAGTTTGAAGCAGGACACTGAAGCTTTCTTT

j_gene: TRBJ2-5
v_gene: TRBV7-2
abundance: few
d_gene: TRBD1
CDR3aa: CASNLQGGQETQYF
CDR3nt: TGTGCCAGCAACCTACAGGGGGGCCAAGAGACCCAGTACTTC

j_gene: TRBJ1-1
v_gene: TRBV6-5
abundance: NA
d_gene: NA
CDR3aa: CASSSDRRAEAFF
CDR3nt: TGTGCCAGCAGCTCTGACCGGAGGGCTGAAGCTTTCTTT

j_gene: TRBJ1-4
v_gene: TRBV23-1
abundance: NA
d_gene: NA
CDR3aa: CASSQSLGRPNEKLFF
CDR3nt: TGCGCCAGCAGTCAATCGCTGGGCAGACCTAATGAAAAACTGTTTTTT

j_gene: TRBJ2-1
v_gene: TRBV29-1
abundance: NA
d_gene: NA
CDR3aa: CSVVTSINEQFF
CDR3nt: TGCAGCGTTGTGACTAGTATCAATGAGCAGTTCTTC

j_gene: TRBJ2-1
v_gene: TRBV7-3
abundance: NA
d_gene: NA
CDR3aa: CASSQSGAYNEQFF
CDR3nt: TGTGCCAGCAGCCAATCCGGAGCTTACAATGAGCAGTTCTTC

j_gene: TRBJ2-1
v_gene: TRBV19
abundance: NA
d_gene: TRBD2
CDR3aa: CASRGGGRAGEQFF
CDR3nt: TGTGCCAGTAGGGGTGGCGGGAGGGCCGGTGAGCAGTTCTTC

j_gene: TRBJ2-7
v_gene: TRBV9
abundance: NA
d_gene: NA
CDR3aa: CASSVVPGSYEQYF
CDR3nt: TGTGCCAGCAGCGTAGTCCCCGGGTCCTACGAGCAGTACTTC

j_gene: TRBJ2-5
v_gene: TRBV9
abundance: NA
d_gene: NA
CDR3aa: CASSTSGPETQYF
CDR3nt: TGTGCCAGCAGCACCTCCGGTCCGGAGACCCAGTACTTC

j_gene: TRBJ1-6
v_gene: TRBV6-6
abundance: few
d_gene: NA
CDR3aa: CASIRQENNSPLHF
CDR3nt: TGTGCCAGCATTCGACAGGAGAATAATTCACCCCTCCACTTT

j_gene: TRBJ1-2
v_gene: TRBV28
abundance: NA
d_gene: NA
CDR3aa: CASSQRYGYTF
CDR3nt: TGTGCCAGCAGCCAGCGCTATGGCTACACCTTC

j_gene: TRBJ1-5
v_gene: TRBV2
abundance: few
d_gene: NA
CDR3aa: CASDIVGDQPQHF
CDR3nt: TGTGCCAGCGACATTGTTGGCGATCAGCCCCAGCATTTT

j_gene: TRBJ2-7
v_gene: TRBV5-1
abundance: NA
d_gene: TRBD1
CDR3aa: CASSRTGSGPYEQYF
CDR3nt: TGCGCCAGCAGCAGGACAGGGTCTGGGCCTTACGAGCAGTACTTC

j_gene: TRBJ2-5
v_gene: TRBV29-1
abundance: few
d_gene: NA
CDR3aa: CSSRGYQETQYF
CDR3nt: TGCAGCTCTAGGGGTTACCAAGAGACCCAGTACTTC